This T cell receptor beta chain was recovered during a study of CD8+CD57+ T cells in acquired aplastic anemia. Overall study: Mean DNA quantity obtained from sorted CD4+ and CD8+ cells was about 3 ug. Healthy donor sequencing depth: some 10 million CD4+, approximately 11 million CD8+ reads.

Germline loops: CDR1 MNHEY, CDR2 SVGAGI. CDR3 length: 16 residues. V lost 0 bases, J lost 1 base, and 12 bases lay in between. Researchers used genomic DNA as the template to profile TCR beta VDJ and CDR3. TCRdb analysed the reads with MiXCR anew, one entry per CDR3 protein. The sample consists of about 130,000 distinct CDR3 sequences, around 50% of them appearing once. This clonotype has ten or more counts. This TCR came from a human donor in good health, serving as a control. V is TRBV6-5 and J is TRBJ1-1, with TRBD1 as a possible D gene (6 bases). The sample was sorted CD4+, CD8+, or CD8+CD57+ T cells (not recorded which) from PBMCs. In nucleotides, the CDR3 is TGTGCCAGCAGTTACTCGAATCAGGGGAGGAACACTGAAGCTTTCTTT. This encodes CASSYSNQGRNTEAFF.